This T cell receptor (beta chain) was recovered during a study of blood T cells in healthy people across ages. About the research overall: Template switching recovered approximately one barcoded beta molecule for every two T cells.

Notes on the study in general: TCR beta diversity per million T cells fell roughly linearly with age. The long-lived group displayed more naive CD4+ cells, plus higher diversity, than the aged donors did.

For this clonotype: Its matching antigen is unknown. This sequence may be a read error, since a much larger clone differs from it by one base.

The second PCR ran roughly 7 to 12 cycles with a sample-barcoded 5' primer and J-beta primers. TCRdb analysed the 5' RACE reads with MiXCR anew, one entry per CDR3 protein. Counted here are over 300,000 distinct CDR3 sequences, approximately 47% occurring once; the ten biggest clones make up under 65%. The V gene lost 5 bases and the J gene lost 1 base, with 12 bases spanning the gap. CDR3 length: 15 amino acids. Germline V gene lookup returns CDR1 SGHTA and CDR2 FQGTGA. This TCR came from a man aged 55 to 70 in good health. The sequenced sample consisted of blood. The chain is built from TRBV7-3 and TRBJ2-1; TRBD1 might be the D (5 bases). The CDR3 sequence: CASSPGSASYNEQFF. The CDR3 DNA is TGTGCCAGCAGCCCAGGGTCGGCGTCCTACAATGAGCAGTTCTTC. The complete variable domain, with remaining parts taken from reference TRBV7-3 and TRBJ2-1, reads GAGVSQTPSNKVTEKGKYVELRCDPISGHTALYWYRQSLGQGPEFLIYFQGTGAADDSGLPNDRFFAVRPEGSVSTLKIQRTERGDSAVYLCASSPGSASYNEQFFGPGTRLTVL.